Presented here are 21 T cell receptor beta chains from one specimen sequenced in a study of identical twins. TCRdb ran MiXCR on the 5' RACE reads and lists one entry per CDR3 protein. The table lists 350,000 to 600,000 distinct CDR3 sequences, approximately 15% of them singletons, with about 0.54% in the top ten. In addition, the sample was reused for a study of yellow fever vaccine responses in identical twins.

Input material: CD4+ T cells sorted from blood. All receptors derive from a woman aged 18-30 years in good health.

Here the CDR3 DNA reads TGTGCCAGCAGTGAACTTAGCGGGGGCACAGATACGCAGTATTTT. It translates to CASSELSGGTDTQYF. The J gene is TRBJ2-3, the V gene TRBV6-1, with TRBD2 matching over 8 bases. Trimming cost V 2 bases and J 1 base; bases outside gene matches: 2. The CDR3 runs to 15 residues. From germline, CDR1 is MNHNS and CDR2 SASEGT.

The chain joins TRBV5-1 to TRBJ2-5, with a weak D call TRBD1 (7 bases). The germline V gene encodes CDR1 SGHRS and CDR2 YFSETQ. Trimming took 4 bases from V and 0 from J, leaving 19 bases between them. There are 17 residues in the CDR3. This CDR3 reads CASSPIRGAGYQETQYF. The CDR3 nucleotides are TGCGCCAGCAGCCCGATCAGGGGGGCGGGGTACCAAGAGACCCAGTACTTC.

The V and J genes are TRBV20-1 and TRBJ1-4; 8 bases align to TRBD1. The V gene end was trimmed by 7 bases and the J gene end by 10 bases; junction bases not matched to a gene: 11. In germline, CDR1 is DFQATT, CDR2 SNEGSKA (reference sequence). This CDR3 has 13 residues. CDR3 protein: CSVPRGLGGKLFF. The CDR3 region has the DNA TGCAGTGTCCCCAGGGGGCTAGGGGGAAAACTGTTTTTT.

The chain carries TRBV12-3 or TRBV12-4 and TRBJ1-1; TRBD1 matches at 7 bases. With V trimmed by 4 bases and J by 6 bases, 11 bases remained unmatched. This CDR3 comprises 15 residues. CDR3 nucleotide sequence: TGTGCCAGCAGTTCGTACGGCCAGGGGGGGTCTGAAGCTTTCTTT. Amino acid sequence: CASSSYGQGGSEAFF.

This clonotype was detected a few times. The CDR3 bases are TGTGCCAGCAGCGTAGTGCACCCAACGGAGCAGTTCTTC. This gives the protein CASSVVHPTEQFF. The chain couples TRBV9 to TRBJ2-1; D gene ambiguous. The CDR3 is 13 residues long. Trimming took 0 bases from V and 10 from J, leaving 11 bases between them. Per germline, CDR1 SGDLS and CDR2 YYNGEE.

Only a few counts were recorded for this clonotype. The V call is TRBV12-3 or TRBV12-4, the J call TRBJ2-7; 9 nucleotides agree with TRBD2. With V trimmed by 5 bases and J by 6 bases, 14 bases remained unmatched. The CDR3 runs 16 residues. CDR3 in DNA: TGTGCCAGCAGTGATCCCCGAGGTAGCGGGGGTTTCGAGCAGTACTTC. Translating it yields CASSDPRGSGGFEQYF.

The chain carries TRBV27 and TRBJ2-2; 8 nucleotides line up with TRBD1. With 6 bases clipped from V and 4 bases from J, the junction kept 10 bases outside the gene matches. CDR1 and CDR2 from the germline V gene are MNHEY and SMNVEV (reference sequence). CDR3 size: 16 residues. The CDR3 bases are TGTGCCAGCAGGGCCCGGGCAGGGGGCACCACCGGGGAGCTGTTTTTT. Encoded protein: CASRARAGGTTGELFF.

This clonotype was found a few times. The chain combines TRBV11-2 with TRBJ2-7, with D tentatively TRBD1 (6 bases). This CDR3 has 11 amino acids. V lost 11 bases, J lost 4 bases, and 12 bases lay in between. CDR1 is SGHAT, CDR2 FQNNGV, per germline. CDR3 sequence reads: CAGGHTYEQYF. CDR3 in DNA: TGTGCCGGGGGCCACACGTACGAGCAGTACTTC.

This clonotype turned up a few times. The chain combines TRBV12-3 or TRBV12-4 with TRBJ2-4; tentatively, D is TRBD1 (5 bases). Trimming cost V 2 bases and J 6 bases, with 11 bases left between them. The length of the CDR3 is 14 residues. For the CDR3, the DNA is TGTGCCAGCAGTTTATTAGGGGTAGTAAACATTCAGTACTTC. Protein sequence: CASSLLGVVNIQYF.

The chain joins TRBV5-1 to TRBJ2-7; TRBD1 is a possible D gene (6 bases). The CDR3 is made up of 14 amino acids. The germline V gene encodes CDR1 SGHRS and CDR2 YFSETQ. V shed 4 bases and J shed 2 bases, with 13 bases lying between them. CDR3 DNA sequence: TGCGCCAGCAGCCCCTACAGGGCTCCCTACGAGCAGTACTTC. Protein: CASSPYRAPYEQYF.

This clonotype showed up just a few times. J is TRBJ1-1 and V is TRBV29-1, with no clear D. Per the germline V gene, CDR1 is SQVTM and CDR2 is ANQGSEA. There are 12 residues in the CDR3. V was cut by 4 bases and J by 1 base, with 7 bases left in between. In DNA form, the CDR3 reads TGCAGCGTTGGGACGGGGAACACTGAAGCTTTCTTT. Translated: CSVGTGNTEAFF.

The chain couples TRBV6-1 to TRBJ1-5; D call uncertain. V was shortened by 1 base and J by 7 bases, with 2 bases between the two germline ends. Germline V CDR1 and CDR2: MNHNS, SASEGT. The CDR3 is 11 amino acids. The CDR3 DNA reads as TGTGCCAGCAGTGAAGACCAGCCCCAGCATTTT. Protein: CASSEDQPQHF.

This clonotype was counted ten times or more. V and J are TRBV29-1 and TRBJ2-1; 7 nucleotides align to TRBD1. This CDR3 has 12 residues. V shed 3 bases, J shed 8 bases, and the junction held 4 bases outside the gene matches. Germline CDR1 and CDR2: SQVTM and ANQGSEA. DNA for the CDR3: TGCAGCGTTGACACAGGGGTCGATGAGCAGTTCTTC. The encoded protein is CSVDTGVDEQFF.

The J gene is TRBJ2-2, the V gene TRBV10-3, with 7 bases matching TRBD2. The V and J ends lost 6 bases and 2 bases, in that order; junction bases with no gene match: 3. CDR3 length: 14 residues. Germline lookup yields CDR1 ENHRY and CDR2 SYGVKD. This chain's CDR3 is CAIRLADNTGELFF. The CDR3 DNA is TGTGCCATCAGGCTAGCGGACAACACCGGGGAGCTGTTTTTT.

This chain connects TRBV5-1 to TRBJ2-1, with a possible D match to TRBD1 (5 bases). The CDR3 covers 15 residues. Germline V gives CDR1 SGHRS, CDR2 YFSETQ. V dropped 4 bases and J dropped 7 bases, with 18 bases sitting between them. The CDR3 DNA reads as TGCGCCAGCAGCCTCAGGGCGATAGGTGGGAATGAGCAGTTCTTC. Translating gives CASSLRAIGGNEQFF.

The chain recombines TRBV3-1 with TRBJ2-7; D may correspond to TRBD1 or TRBD2 (5 bases each). Germline lookup yields CDR1 LGHDT and CDR2 YNNKEL (reference sequence). The ends were cut back, 3 bases at V and 5 bases at J, with 11 bases in the middle. This CDR3 spans 13 amino acids. In DNA form, the CDR3 reads TGTGCCAGCAGCCAGACGGGACCCAACGAGCAGTACTTC. It codes for CASSQTGPNEQYF.

This clonotype was found a few times. The V and J genes are TRBV7-9 and TRBJ2-3; 9 positions match TRBD2. CDR1 and CDR2 from the germline V gene are SEHNR and FQNEAQ (reference sequence). The CDR3 is made up of 13 amino acids. With 11 bases clipped from V and 5 bases from J, the junction kept 8 bases outside the gene matches. The CDR3 DNA reads as TGTGCCGCGGCGGGGGGGTCTGAAGATACGCAGTATTTT. Amino acid sequence: CAAAGGSEDTQYF.

V and J are TRBV10-3 and TRBJ2-1; 10 bases map to TRBD2. Germline trimming cut 10 bases from V and 0 bases from J; bases unmatched to any gene: 12. CDR3 length equals 17 residues. Germline V gene lookup returns CDR1 ENHRY and CDR2 SYGVKD. CDR3 nucleotide sequence: TGTGCCACCAGATCCAGCGGGAGGGCCGACTCCTACAATGAGCAGTTCTTC. Translating it yields CATRSSGRADSYNEQFF.

The chain links TRBV29-1 to TRBJ1-1; D call uncertain. The CDR3 covers 11 residues. The germline V and J ends were trimmed by 4 bases and 1 base, with 4 bases remaining between them. The germline CDR1 and CDR2 sequences are SQVTM and ANQGSEA. Here the CDR3 DNA reads TGCAGCGTTGCACCGAACACTGAAGCTTTCTTT. It is translated as CSVAPNTEAFF.

In this sample, this clonotype turned up a few times. The chain is built from TRBV25-1 and TRBJ2-1, with TRBD1 matching over 7 bases. The germline V gene encodes CDR1 MGHDK and CDR2 SYGVNS. This CDR3 is built from 15 residues. V dropped 3 bases and J dropped 8; count of bases not matched to a gene: 10. CDR3 in DNA: TGTGCCAGCAGTGAGAACCCGGACAGGAGCGATGAGCAGTTCTTC. Amino acids: CASSENPDRSDEQFF.

The chain recombines TRBV20-1 with TRBJ1-5; D might be TRBD1 (5 bases). The CDR3 is made up of 15 amino acids. V lost 0 bases and J 1 base, leaving 10 bases between the germline ends. Germline values: CDR1 DFQATT, CDR2 SNEGSKA (reference sequence). CDR3 residues: CSARDLRGSNQPQHF. DNA of the CDR3: TGCAGTGCTAGAGATCTTAGGGGAAGCAATCAGCCCCAGCATTTT.